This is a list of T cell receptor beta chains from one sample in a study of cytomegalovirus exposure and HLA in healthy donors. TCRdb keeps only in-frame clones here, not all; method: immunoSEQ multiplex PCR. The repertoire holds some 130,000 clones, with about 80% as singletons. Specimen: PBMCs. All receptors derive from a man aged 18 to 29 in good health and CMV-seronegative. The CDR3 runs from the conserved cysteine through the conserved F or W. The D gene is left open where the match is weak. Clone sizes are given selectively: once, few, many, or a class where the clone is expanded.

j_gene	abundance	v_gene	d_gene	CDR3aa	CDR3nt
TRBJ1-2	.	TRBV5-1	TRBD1	CASGAPLGTGYGYTF	TGCGCCAGCGGTGCACCCCTTGGGACAGGCTATGGCTACACCTTC
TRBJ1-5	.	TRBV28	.	CASSFSSNQPQHF	TGTGCCAGCAGTTTTAGTAGCAATCAGCCCCAGCATTTT
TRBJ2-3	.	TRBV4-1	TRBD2	CASSQDAARTSGSTDTQYF	TGCGCCAGCAGCCAAGATGCTGCCAGGACTAGCGGAAGCACAGATACGCAGTATTTT
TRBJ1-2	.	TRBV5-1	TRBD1	CASSLGGSGQGLHNYGYTF	TGCGCCAGCAGCTTGGGTGGTTCTGGACAGGGATTACACAACTATGGCTACACCTTC
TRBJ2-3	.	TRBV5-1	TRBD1	CASSFGQGTDTQYF	TGCGCCAGCAGCTTTGGACAGGGCACAGATACGCAGTATTTT
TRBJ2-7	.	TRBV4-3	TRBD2	CASSQVGTSGAYEQYF	TGCGCCAGCAGCCAAGTTGGGACTAGCGGAGCCTACGAGCAGTACTTC
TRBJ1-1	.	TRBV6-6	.	CASSRENTEAFF	TGTGCCAGCAGCCGGGAGAACACTGAAGCTTTCTTT
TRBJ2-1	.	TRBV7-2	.	CASSLVAGEQFF	TGTGCCAGCAGCTTAGTTGCGGGTGAGCAGTTCTTC
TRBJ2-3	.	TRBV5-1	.	CASSYEVGEAGTDTQYF	TGCGCCAGCAGCTATGAGGTCGGGGAGGCAGGCACAGATACGCAGTATTTT
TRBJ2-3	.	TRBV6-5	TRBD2	CASSLDGREADTQYF	TGTGCCAGCAGTCTCGACGGGAGGGAGGCAGATACGCAGTATTTT
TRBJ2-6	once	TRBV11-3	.	CASSFGPGGANVLTF	TGTGCCAGCAGCTTTGGGCCGGGAGGGGCCAACGTCCTGACTTTC
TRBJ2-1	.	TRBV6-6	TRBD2	CASRSLAGGGNEQFF	TGTGCCAGCAGATCCCTAGCGGGAGGTGGGAATGAGCAGTTCTTC
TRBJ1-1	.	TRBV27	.	CASSPFSRGNTEAFF	TGTGCCAGCAGCCCTTTCTCCCGAGGGAACACTGAAGCTTTCTTT
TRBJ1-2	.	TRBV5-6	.	CASSQSRGGYTF	TGTGCCAGCAGCCAAAGCAGGGGTGGCTACACCTTC
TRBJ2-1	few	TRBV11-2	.	CASRAGSQSSYNEQFF	TGTGCCAGTCGAGCAGGGTCCCAGAGCTCCTACAATGAGCAGTTCTTC
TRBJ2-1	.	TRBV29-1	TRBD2	CSVGGTIDEQFF	TGCAGCGTTGGAGGGACTATCGATGAGCAGTTCTTC
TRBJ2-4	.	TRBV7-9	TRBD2	CASSAGGLAKNIQYF	TGTGCCAGCAGCGCGGGGGGTTTAGCCAAAAACATTCAGTACTTC
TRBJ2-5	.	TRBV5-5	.	CASSRDLVETQYF	TGTGCCAGCAGCAGAGATTTGGTGGAGACCCAGTACTTC
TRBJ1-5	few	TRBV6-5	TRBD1	CASRGQGRSNQPQHF	TGTGCCAGCAGAGGACAGGGGCGGAGCAATCAGCCCCAGCATTTT
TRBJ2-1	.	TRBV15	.	CATSRGGVGTYNEQFF	TGTGCCACCAGCAGAGGGGGGGTAGGCACCTACAATGAGCAGTTCTTC
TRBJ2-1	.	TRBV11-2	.	CASTTGPTAQFF	TGTGCCAGCACCACTGGGCCCACCGCGCAGTTCTTC
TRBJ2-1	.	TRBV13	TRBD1	CASTYRTGNNEQFF	TGTGCCAGCACCTATAGGACAGGGAACAATGAGCAGTTCTTC
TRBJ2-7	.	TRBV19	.	CASSILPGLVYEQYF	TGTGCCAGTAGTATTCTTCCGGGACTTGTCTACGAGCAGTACTTC
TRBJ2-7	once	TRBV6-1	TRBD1	CASSEAGGQGAYEQYF	TGTGCCAGCAGTGAAGCGGGGGGACAGGGAGCCTACGAGCAGTACTTC
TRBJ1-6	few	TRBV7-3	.	CASSLQGQDSPLHF	TGTGCCAGCAGCTTACAGGGGCAGGATTCACCCCTCCACTTT
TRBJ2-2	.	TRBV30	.	CAWKSGTNTGELFF	TGTGCCTGGAAGAGCGGAACTAACACCGGGGAGCTGTTTTTT
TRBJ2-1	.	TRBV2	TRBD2	CASSFPLGTSGSVNEQFF	TGTGCCAGCAGTTTCCCTTTGGGGACTAGCGGGAGTGTCAATGAGCAGTTCTTC
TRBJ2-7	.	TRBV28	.	CASSGHGNYEQYF	TGTGCCAGCTCGGGACACGGAAACTACGAGCAGTACTTC
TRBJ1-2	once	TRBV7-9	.	CASSPQDSGYTF	TGTGCCAGCAGCCCACAGGATTCGGGCTACACCTTC
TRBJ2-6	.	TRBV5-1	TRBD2	CASRLGASGAASGANVLTF	TGCGCCAGCAGGTTGGGGGCTAGCGGGGCAGCCTCTGGGGCCAACGTCCTGACTTTC
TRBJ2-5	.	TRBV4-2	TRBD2	CASSQGGGEAPQETQYF	TGTGCCAGCAGCCAAGGTGGGGGGGAGGCACCACAAGAGACCCAGTACTTC
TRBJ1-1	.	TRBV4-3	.	CASSQDRLREAFF	TGCGCCAGCAGCCAAGATAGACTAAGGGAAGCTTTCTTT
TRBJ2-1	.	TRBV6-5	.	CASSYSVSRDTKQFF	TGTGCCAGCAGTTACTCCGTTTCCCGGGACACAAAGCAGTTCTTC
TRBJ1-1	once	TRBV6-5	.	CASSYSIARRGSGAFF	TGTGCCAGCAGTTACTCGATTGCCCGGCGTGGCAGCGGCGCTTTCTTT
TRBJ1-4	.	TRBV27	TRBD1	CASSLSQGAANEKLFF	TGTGCCAGCAGTTTATCGCAGGGGGCGGCTAATGAAAAACTGTTTTTT
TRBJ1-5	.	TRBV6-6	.	CASNRSNQPQHF	TGTGCCAGCAATCGGAGCAATCAGCCCCAGCATTTT
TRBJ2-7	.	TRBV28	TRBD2	CASSFRGVNYEQYF	TGTGCCAGCAGTTTCCGGGGGGTCAACTACGAGCAGTACTTC
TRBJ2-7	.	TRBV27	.	CASSPLESYEQYF	TGTGCCAGCAGTCCGCTCGAGTCCTACGAGCAGTACTTC
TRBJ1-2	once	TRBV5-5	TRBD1	CASSLGQGPYGYTF	TGTGCCAGCAGCCTGGGACAGGGCCCGTATGGCTACACCTTC
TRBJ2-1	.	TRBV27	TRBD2	CASSRGGDYNEQFF	TGTGCCAGCTCGCGGGGGGGCGACTACAATGAGCAGTTCTTC
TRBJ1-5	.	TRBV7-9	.	CASSLQGQPQHF	TGTGCCAGCAGCTTACAGGGTCAGCCCCAGCATTTT
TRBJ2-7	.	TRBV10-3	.	CAIGGSAQRSSYEQYF	TGTGCCATCGGGGGGTCGGCTCAAAGAAGCTCCTACGAGCAGTACTTC
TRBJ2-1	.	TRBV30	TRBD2	CAWSVASGSYNEQFF	TGTGCCTGGAGTGTGGCTAGCGGTTCCTACAATGAGCAGTTCTTC
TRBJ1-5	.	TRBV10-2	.	CASSDPGHGYQPQHF	TGCGCCAGCAGTGACCCCGGACACGGGTATCAGCCCCAGCATTTT
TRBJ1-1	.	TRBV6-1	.	CASSVGMNTEAFF	TGTGCCAGCAGTGTCGGGATGAACACTGAAGCTTTCTTT
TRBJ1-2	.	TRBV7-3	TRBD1	CASSPSDRDYGYTF	TGTGCCAGCAGCCCATCGGACAGGGACTATGGCTACACCTTC
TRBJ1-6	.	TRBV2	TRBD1	CASTGQGATNSPLHF	TGTGCCAGCACGGGACAGGGGGCGACCAATTCACCCCTCCACTTT
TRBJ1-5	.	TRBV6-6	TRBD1	CASIETGVQPQHF	TGTGCCAGCATTGAGACAGGGGTTCAGCCCCAGCATTTT
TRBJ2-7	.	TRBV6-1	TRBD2	CASTFLGGTYEQYF	TGTGCCAGCACCTTTCTGGGGGGGACCTACGAGCAGTACTTC
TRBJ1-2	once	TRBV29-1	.	CSVVSTYGYTF	TGCAGCGTTGTGAGTACCTATGGCTACACCTTC
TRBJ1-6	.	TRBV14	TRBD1	CASSSRTGLNSPLHF	TGTGCCAGCAGCTCGCGGACAGGACTTAATTCACCCCTCCACTTT
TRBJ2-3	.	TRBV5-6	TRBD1	CASSLALADRGASTDTQYF	TGTGCCAGCAGCTTGGCGCTAGCGGACAGGGGAGCTAGCACAGATACGCAGTATTTT
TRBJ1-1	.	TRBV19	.	CASSIDSGRAEAFF	TGTGCCAGTAGTATAGATAGTGGGCGAGCTGAAGCTTTCTTT